This T cell receptor beta chain was retrieved from a study of cytomegalovirus exposure and HLA in healthy donors (dated by TCRdb to about 2017). Regarding the complete study: An earlier analysis of fewer than 750 of the donors reported roughly 300 Gb of sequence data and 95 million to 130 million unique TCR beta sequences obtained from about 200 million T cells. Roughly 290 gigabases of sequencing data and 91 million or so unique TCR sequences made up an early release that covered approximately 620 HLA-typed donors. Among the roughly 380 genotyped donors, about 85% belonged to the genetic ancestry cluster associated with self-reported Caucasian donors. The study was designed to test whether signatures of past pathogen exposure could be identified by cataloging public T cell receptors. The T cell repertoires of under 750 subjects were profiled by immunosequencing and related to cytomegalovirus serostatus. Along with the roughly 670-subject first cohort, a separate validation cohort of over a hundred different subjects was used. To predict cytomegalovirus infection status, the study combined high-throughput TCR immunosequencing, statistical association of individual TCRs with disease status, and machine learning. A later analysis re-analyzed previously published TCR beta repertoires from roughly 630 donors and added high-resolution HLA genotyping to study TCR occurrence patterns. Rather than drawing on any new phenotypic data, the later analysis identified candidate immune exposures from TCR beta sequences and the way those sequences occurred across donors. An earlier analysis of some 600 of the donors applied high-throughput TCR beta sequencing to assess whether each TCR beta V gene segment acted as functional or pseudogenic. Donor age, sex, ethnicity and CMV serostatus were compiled alongside the repertoire data. A later genetic analysis used genome-wide SNP genotypes for about 65% of the roughly 700 donors, treating that subset as a discovery cohort. Every discovery cohort repertoire had been produced on one sequencing platform. Both class I and class II loci were covered by HLA typing, at four-digit resolution. Typing coverage differed by locus: A, B, C, DRB1 and DQB1 were typed in roughly 629-640 donors, DQA1 in approximately 520, DPA1 in approximately 610, and DPB1 in around 490. A handful of DR-DQ haplotypes were handled as single units for association and clustering because linkage in the cohort was strong. Across around 400 genotyped donors of the cohort, an average of about 200,000 unique TCR beta nucleotide sequences per donor were sequenced, and roughly 17% of those sequences were non-productive.

The CDR3 measures 16 amino acids from cysteine to phenylalanine. The only DNA kept is the CDR3, 48 bases in frame from the first base. CDR1 is given as MNHEY and CDR2 as SMNVEV, both from the germline V gene (reference sequence). V and J are trimmed by 1 base and 3 bases, and the gene matches miss 8 bases of the junction. Comments on this clone: The antigen it binds to is not known. No per-base quality is available; no much larger clone lies one base away.

The cohort was made up of 650 to 700 healthy bone marrow donors. Cohort members were all nominally healthy when sampled, although unrecorded immune exposures were likely present. The donor was CMV seronegative and belonged to the group of 352 seronegative cohort members. Every donor gave a peripheral blood sample, and the peripheral blood mononuclear cells from that sample were used for TCR beta sequencing. The Qiagen DNeasy Blood Extraction Kit was used to extract genomic DNA from the blood cell samples. What the research found in general, with its limitations: According to the authors, the approach could potentially be generalized to other disease states and immunological phenotypes. A later analysis reported that several top co-occurrence clusters appeared linked to parvovirus B19, influenza, CMV and Epstein-Barr virus. A later analysis associated 16,951 TCR beta sequences with specific HLA alleles at a false discovery rate of 0.05. In both the original and validation cohorts, the classifier was reported to diagnose cytomegalovirus status with high specificity and sensitivity. Assigning TCR associations to individual alleles was difficult when HLA alleles, especially DR and DQ, strongly co-occurred. Across donors, most TCR sequences were observed very rarely, whereas some public TCRs were present in many individuals. A further reported finding was that TCR beta sequences accurately predicted the HLA-A and HLA-B alleles for most subjects in the first cohort. A cluster of highly shared sequence variants was judged likely to be a technical artifact of the sequencing pipeline. Immune exposure information for the cohort was limited to CMV serostatus. In this cohort, only TCR beta chains were sequenced, and detectable features were limited by the absence of alpha or paired-chain data. In a later analysis, HLA-associated TCR beta chains showed more clonal expansion and lower generation probabilities than non-associated chains that were equally common. Correlated functional status among segregating V segments might be attributable to linkage disequilibrium, but an unknown experimental factor could not be ruled out. A total of around 150 TCR beta chains were listed by the study as associated with cytomegalovirus. Some IMGT-functional V segments, including TRBV6-2 and TRBV6-3, could not be told apart with the 87-base-pair reads, so those segments were excluded. According to a later analysis, most CMV-associated TCR beta chains appeared to be HLA-restricted, and the HLA associations seemed to be driven largely by CMV exposure. In a later analysis, the rate of TCR association differed among HLA loci, with DRB1 alleles having the most associated TCRs and HLA-C alleles having the fewest. In an earlier analysis of approximately 590 of the donors, most TCR beta V segments were observed in productive rearrangements about 90% or about 30% of the time, broadly matching IMGT annotations. In vitro tests confirmed that a few of the cytomegalovirus-associated TCR beta chains recognize cytomegalovirus antigens. According to a later genetic analysis, donors in an Asian-associated ancestry cluster had fewer N-insertions in productive TCRs than the approximately 670-donor mean. Because some donors lacked HLA typing at each locus, the association tests relied only on the typed subset. Because counts were too low, some 17 rarely observed V segments, including chromosome 9 orphons, were left out of the earlier analysis of over 550 of the donors. In a later genetic analysis, a missense DCLRE1C variant was associated with V-gene and J-gene trimming of TCR beta chains, and the association was replicated in an independent cohort. Sequencing depth was assumed to be roughly uniform across donors in the presence/absence analyses, though that assumption may not hold.

The library was generated by the immunoSEQ multiplex PCR assay. For the multiplex PCR, a mixture combining 60 forward primers for TCR Vbeta segments and 13 reverse primers for TCR Jbeta segments was used. A multiplex PCR assay on genomic DNA amplified the CDR3 region of rearranged TCR beta genes. On the Illumina HiSeq System, the amplified TCR beta libraries were sequenced as 87-base-pair reads. The source study handled its data this way. A later analysis tallied 75 million to 95 million unique TCR beta chains across the 600 to 700 repertoires, and about 10 million of those chains were shared by two or more donors. To remove PCR and sequencing errors, raw reads were error-corrected and collapsed into unique sequences using a nearest-neighbor algorithm that merged closely related sequences. CDR3 sequences were aligned to IMGT reference sequences to assign V, D and J gene segments. For a sequence to be retained, a match of at least six nucleotides to both a V gene segment and a J gene segment was required. A rearrangement counted as productive if the CDR3 had no stop codons and remained in frame with V and J, and every other rearrangement counted as non-productive. CDR3 was defined by IMGT convention, running from the second conserved V-encoded cysteine to the conserved J-encoded phenylalanine. The earlier analysis of about 590 of the donors excluded sequences that lacked an unambiguous match to a single V gene segment. An earlier analysis of about 600 of the donors called V segments functional above 56.7% productive rearrangements and segregating when the between-donor standard deviation exceeded 5%. A statistical classification framework was developed to diagnose cytomegalovirus status using the catalog of TCR beta chain sequences. A later analysis assigned V and J genes by comparing TCR nucleotide sequences with IMGT/GENE-DB human TR gene sequences. A later analysis assigned CDR3 sequences and most-parsimonious VDJ recombination scenarios with the TCRdist pipeline. In a later analysis, each TCR beta chain was defined by its CDR3 amino acid sequence together with its V-gene family, and reads lacking a unique V-gene family were excluded. To address suspected cross-contamination and a sequencing artifact, a later analysis removed around 600 highly shared, low-generation-probability nucleotide sequences. A later analysis calculated a clonal expansion index for each public chain from normalized within-repertoire ranks of inferred template counts. A later analysis computed generation probabilities with a VDJ recombination model fitted to out-of-frame rearrangements, and checked the results against IGoR. A later analysis scored TCR-TCR, TCR-HLA and TCR-CMV co-occurrence with hypergeometric tests, applying a repertoire-size bias correction to TCR pairs. False discovery rates were estimated in a later analysis by permuting HLA or CMV assignments 20 times. In a later analysis, co-occurring TCRs were grouped using DBSCAN, with TCRdist sequence similarity added in when clustering inside HLA-allele-positive subsets. Repertoires with fewer than 30,000 or more than 120,000 public chains were left out of co-occurrence clustering, as were four to six repertoires with anomalous nucleotide sharing. TCRdb mirrors the immuneACCESS table, restricted to in-frame sequences. Some clones are absent from its copies; in checked studies, under half trace to an unresolved V gene, and the reason for the others is unknown. From that table come the V and J calls and clone size; the DNA was used to work out D and trimming. The sample table contains 140,000 to 150,000 clones; only one count was recorded for around 10% of them. The top ten clones comprise over 1.5% of the sample.

The chain is made from TRBV27 and TRBJ2-7; the central 8 bases match TRBD2. The TCR was taken from a male donor in good health and CMV-seronegative. Material: PBMCs. The CDR3 has the sequence CASSLYGSGTFYEQYF. The DNA sequence is given as TGTGCCAGCAGTTTATATGGTAGCGGGACTTTCTACGAGCAGTACTTC.